This T cell receptor (beta chain) originates from a study of cytomegalovirus exposure and HLA in healthy donors. Study background: Genotyping of 400 or so donors showed that 70% to 90% belonged to the Caucasian-associated ancestry cluster. Study-level results: The study recorded 160 or so TCR beta chains that were cytomegalovirus-associated. Researchers reported that a few CMV-associated chains were confirmed in vitro as CMV antigen-specific. Both high specificity and high sensitivity reportedly marked the classifier's diagnosis of cytomegalovirus status.

PCR amplification relied on 60 Vbeta primers (plus 13 Jbeta primers). Data came from immunoSEQ multiplex PCR; TCRdb stores just in-frame clones and leaves some out. The table lists 120,000 or so clones, around 80% of them singletons. With 5 bases clipped from V and 6 bases from J, the junction kept 19 bases outside the gene matches. The CDR3 is 18 residues long. Germline CDR1 reads SGHNT; CDR2 reads YENEEA. As for this clone: Its target is not known.

The sequenced material came from PBMCs. V is TRBV11-3 and J is TRBJ2-1, with 7 bases matching TRBD2. This sequence originates from a woman aged 55 to 70 in good health and CMV-seropositive. The CDR3 DNA follows: TGTGCCAGCAGCGCCGGAGGTGCGGGAGTGTTGTTTAGCAATGAGCAGTTCTTC. It translates to CASSAGGAGVLFSNEQFF.